Listed here is a single TCR beta chain. The germline V gene has CDR1 LNHDA and CDR2 SQIVND (reference sequence). V lost 3 bases and J lost 2, with 10 bases in between. This CDR3 is 15 amino acids long. The repertoire was sequenced with immunoSEQ multiplex PCR; TCRdb's copy has only in-frame clones and lacks some. The sample gives 40,000 to 55,000 clones, around 95% of which show up once; roughly 0.36% is in the top ten. The entry originates in a study of technical replicates of blood from several donors. This sequence joins TRBV19 and TRBJ2-2, with D tentatively TRBD2 (5 bases). The TCR originated in a human donor in good health. Sequenced sample: T cells isolated from PBMCs. The CDR3 is CASSIITGNTGELFF. The CDR3 DNA sequence: TGTGCCAGTAGTATTATCACGGGAAACACCGGGGAGCTGTTTTTT.